This TCR beta chain was documented in a study of OX40 agonist ivuxolimab in advanced cancers. About the research overall: A history of anti-PD-1, anti-PD-L1 or anti-CTLA-4 therapy was acceptable, and approximately 39% had some.

Produced via immunoSEQ multiplex PCR; TCRdb's table is partial and in-frame only. The data hold 50,000 to 65,000 clones, with about 85% observed a single time. This CDR3 is 15 amino acids long. V gave up 4 bases and J gave up 1 base, with 13 bases separating them. The germline CDR1 and CDR2 sequences are MNHNS and SASEGT. The clonotype originates from an adult with an advanced solid tumor such as melanoma, head and neck, liver or kidney cancer. The chain links TRBV6-1 to TRBJ1-1; no clear D. Sequencing used CD4+ or CD8+ T cells sorted from blood, obtained in a trial of the OX40 agonist ivuxolimab. CDR3 sequence: CASSGQKWGNTEAFF. DNA for the CDR3: TGTGCCAGCAGTGGTCAAAAGTGGGGGAACACTGAAGCTTTCTTT.